This entry lists 5 T cell receptor beta chains sequenced from one sample in a study of CD8 T cells in Susac syndrome. Random-hexamer reverse transcription was applied to roughly 0.5 to 1 ug RNA. TCRdb independently ran MiXCR on the immunoSEQ multiplex PCR reads; one entry per CDR3 protein. Of 250,000 to 350,000 distinct CDR3 sequences listed, around 84% are singletons. What was sequenced was CD8+ T cells from PBMCs. These receptors all stem from a human donor with multiple sclerosis.

The chain is built from TRBV29-1 and TRBJ2-1; 7 bases match TRBD2. V shed 7 bases and J 9 bases; nucleotides not matched to a gene: 12. The CDR3 consists of 13 residues. Germline-derived CDR1 and CDR2 are SQVTM and ANQGSEA. This CDR3 is CSGRGAGVFEQFF. The CDR3 coding sequence is TGCAGCGGGAGGGGTGCGGGAGTTTTTGAGCAGTTCTTC.

This clonotype was counted between two and nine times. This chain joins TRBV6-4 and TRBJ2-1; TRBD2 might be the D (6 bases). CDR3 length equals 16 residues. Germline-derived CDR1 and CDR2 are MRHNA and SNTAGT. The germline V and J ends were trimmed by 0 bases and 8 bases, with 17 bases remaining between them. CDR3 DNA sequence: TGTGCCAGCAGTGACTCCCAGGAGGGAGGCTGGGATGAGCAGTTCTTC. Translation gives CASSDSQEGGWDEQFF.

V is TRBV6-2 or TRBV6-3 and J is TRBJ2-5, with D perhaps TRBD1 (6 bases). The germline CDR1 and CDR2 sequences are MNHEY and SVGEGT. CDR3 length: 14 amino acids. Trimming left V 8 bases short and J 5 bases short, with 18 bases between. The CDR3: CASRKRRQAETQYF. CDR3 bases: TGTGCCAGCCGAAAAAGAAGACAGGCCGAGACCCAGTACTTC.

This chain links TRBV14 with TRBJ1-6; D unresolved. The CDR3 has 15 amino acids. CDR1 and CDR2 (germline): SGHDN, FVKESK. The germline V and J ends were trimmed by 1 base and 7 bases, with 11 bases remaining between them. The CDR3 region has the DNA TGTGCCAGCAGCCAAGCCTCAGATCGGAATTCACCCCTCCACTTT. Translating it yields CASSQASDRNSPLHF.

This clonotype has only a few counts. CDR3 DNA sequence: TGTGCCAGCAGGTCAGGGAATTCACCCCTCCACTTT. Protein sequence: CASRSGNSPLHF. V usage is TRBV7-9 and J usage is TRBJ1-6; perhaps TRBD1 as D (5 bases). V lost 6 bases and J lost 7, with 7 bases in between. Germline lookup yields CDR1 SEHNR and CDR2 FQNEAQ (reference sequence). There are 12 residues in the CDR3.